Following are 2 T cell receptor beta chains from one sample sequenced in a study of follicular helper T cells after annual influenza vaccination (dated by TCRdb to about 2017). Libraries were constructed by the immunoSEQ multiplex PCR assay. TCRdb holds this immuneACCESS table with in-frame rearrangements only. Some clones are missing; in checked studies, unresolved V genes explain under half, and the rest has no known cause. The sample includes some 1,200 clones, with about 80% observed a single time. Roughly 2.7% of the sample is taken by the ten largest. The time point label for this specimen denotes: 2014-2015 season, pre-vaccination. This specimen was CXCR5+ CD38+ circulating T follicular helper cells from blood, taken on the day of influenza vaccination. The cell subset or site label for this specimen denotes: circulating Tfh, non-naive CD4+CXCR5+PD-1+ (ICOS+CD38+ or ICOS-CD38-). The receptors here all came from an adult who received the influenza vaccine.

The J gene is TRBJ1-5, the V gene TRBV19, with D possibly being TRBD1 (6 bases). The germline CDR1 and CDR2 sequences are LNHDA and SQIVND (reference sequence). This CDR3 contains 15 residues. V was clipped by 4 bases and J by 3 bases, with 13 bases between them. The CDR3 loop reads CASSRDNGPNQPQHF. The CDR3 DNA is TGTGCCAGTAGTAGGGACAACGGGCCCAATCAGCCCCAGCATTTT.

A few counts support this clone. The chain recombines TRBV28 with TRBJ2-7; D call uncertain. Germline loops: CDR1 MDHEN, CDR2 SYDVKM. Trimming left V 8 bases short and J 2 bases short, with 13 bases between. The CDR3 contains 13 residues. The CDR3 sequence: CASRPQGTYEQYF. CDR3 DNA: TGTGCCAGCCGTCCCCAAGGTACCTACGAGCAGTACTTC.